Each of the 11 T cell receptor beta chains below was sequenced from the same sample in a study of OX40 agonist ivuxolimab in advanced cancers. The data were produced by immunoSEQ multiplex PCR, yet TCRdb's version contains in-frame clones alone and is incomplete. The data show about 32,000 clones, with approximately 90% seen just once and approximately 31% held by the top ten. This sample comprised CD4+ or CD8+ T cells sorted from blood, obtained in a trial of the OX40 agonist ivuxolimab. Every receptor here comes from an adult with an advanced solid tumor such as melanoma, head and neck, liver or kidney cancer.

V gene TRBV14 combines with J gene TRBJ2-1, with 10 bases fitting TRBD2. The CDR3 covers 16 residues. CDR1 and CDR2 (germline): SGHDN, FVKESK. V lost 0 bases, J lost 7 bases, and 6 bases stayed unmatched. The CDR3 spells CASSQDQSGGANEQFF. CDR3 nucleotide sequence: TGTGCCAGCAGCCAAGATCAAAGCGGGGGGGCAAATGAGCAGTTCTTC. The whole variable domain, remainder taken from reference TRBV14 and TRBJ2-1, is EAGVTQFPSHSVIEKGQTVTLRCDPISGHDNLYWYRRVMGKEIKFLLHFVKESKQDESGMPNNRFLAERTGGTYSTLKVQPAELEDSGVYFCASSQDQSGGANEQFFGPGTRLTVL.

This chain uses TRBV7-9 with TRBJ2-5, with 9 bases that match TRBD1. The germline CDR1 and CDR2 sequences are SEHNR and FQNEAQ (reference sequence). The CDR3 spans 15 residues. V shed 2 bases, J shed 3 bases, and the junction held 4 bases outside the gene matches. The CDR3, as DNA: TGTGCCAGCAGCTTACCGGACAGGGGAAAAGAGACCCAGTACTTC. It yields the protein CASSLPDRGKETQYF.

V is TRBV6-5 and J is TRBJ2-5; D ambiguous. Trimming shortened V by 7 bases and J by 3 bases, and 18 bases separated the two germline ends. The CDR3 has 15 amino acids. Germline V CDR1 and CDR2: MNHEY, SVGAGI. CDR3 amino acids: CASKLEAFTKETQYF. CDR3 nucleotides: TGTGCCAGCAAACTCGAGGCGTTTACAAAAGAGACCCAGTACTTC.

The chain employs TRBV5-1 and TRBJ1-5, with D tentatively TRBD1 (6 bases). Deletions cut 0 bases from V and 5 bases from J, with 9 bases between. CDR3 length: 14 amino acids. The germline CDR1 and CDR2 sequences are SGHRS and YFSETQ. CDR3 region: CASSLVGGDQPQHF. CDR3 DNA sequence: TGCGCCAGCAGCTTGGTAGGGGGGGATCAGCCCCAGCATTTT.

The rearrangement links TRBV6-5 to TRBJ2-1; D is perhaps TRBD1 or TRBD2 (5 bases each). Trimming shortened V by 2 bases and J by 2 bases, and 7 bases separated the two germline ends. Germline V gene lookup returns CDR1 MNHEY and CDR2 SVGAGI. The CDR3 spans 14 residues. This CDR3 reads CASSYEGPYNEQFF. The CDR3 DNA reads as TGTGCCAGCAGTTACGAGGGACCCTACAATGAGCAGTTCTTC.

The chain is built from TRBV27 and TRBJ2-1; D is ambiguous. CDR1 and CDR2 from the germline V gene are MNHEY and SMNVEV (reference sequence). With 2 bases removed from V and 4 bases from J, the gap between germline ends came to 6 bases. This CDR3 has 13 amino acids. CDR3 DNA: TGTGCCAGCAGTTTACTTAGATACAATGAGCAGTTCTTC. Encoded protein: CASSLLRYNEQFF.

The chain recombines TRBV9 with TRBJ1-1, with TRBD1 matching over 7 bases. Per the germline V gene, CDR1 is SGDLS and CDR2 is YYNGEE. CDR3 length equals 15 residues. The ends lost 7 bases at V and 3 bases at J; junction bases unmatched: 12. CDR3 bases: TGTGCCAGCGGATCACCAGACAGGGCGGACACTGAAGCTTTCTTT. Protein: CASGSPDRADTEAFF. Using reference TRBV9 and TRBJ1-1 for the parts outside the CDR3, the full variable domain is DSGVTQTPKHLITATGQRVTLRCSPRSGDLSVYWYQQSLDQGLQFLIQYYNGEERAKGNILERFSAQQFPDLHSELNLSSLELGDSALYFCASGSPDRADTEAFFGQGTRLTVV.

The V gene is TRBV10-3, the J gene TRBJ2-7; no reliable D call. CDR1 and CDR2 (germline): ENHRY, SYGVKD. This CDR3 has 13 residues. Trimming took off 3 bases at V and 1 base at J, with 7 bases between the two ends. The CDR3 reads CAISDGVSYEQYF. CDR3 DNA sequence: TGTGCCATCAGTGATGGAGTGTCCTACGAGCAGTACTTC.

CDR3: CASSLNRVSQPQHF. For the CDR3, the DNA is TGTGCCAGCAGTTTAAATCGGGTTAGTCAGCCCCAGCATTTT. The chain joins TRBV27 to TRBJ1-5; D unresolved. V dropped 2 bases and J dropped 6 bases, with 11 bases sitting between them. In germline, CDR1 is MNHEY, CDR2 SMNVEV (reference sequence). This CDR3 region has 14 residues.

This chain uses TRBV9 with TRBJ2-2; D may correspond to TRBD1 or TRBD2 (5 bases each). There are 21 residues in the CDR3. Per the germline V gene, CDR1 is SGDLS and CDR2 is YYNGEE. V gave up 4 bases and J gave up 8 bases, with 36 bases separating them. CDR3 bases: TGTGCCAGCAGCAATCCCCGGAGCCCTGACCGGGACCCGAACGTATCGGGGGAGCTGTTTTTT. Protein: CASSNPRSPDRDPNVSGELFF.

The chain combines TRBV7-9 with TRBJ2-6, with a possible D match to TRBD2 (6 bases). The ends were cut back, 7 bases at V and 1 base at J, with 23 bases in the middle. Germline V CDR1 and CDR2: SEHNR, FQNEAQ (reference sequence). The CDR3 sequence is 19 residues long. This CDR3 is CASTGLFSGGVSGANVLTF. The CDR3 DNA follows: TGTGCCAGCACTGGGTTATTCTCCGGGGGAGTATCTGGGGCCAACGTCCTGACTTTC. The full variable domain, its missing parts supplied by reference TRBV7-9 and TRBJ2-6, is DTGVSQNPRHKITKRGQNVTFRCDPISEHNRLYWYRQTLGQGPEFLTYFQNEAQLEKSRLLSDRFSAERPKGSFSTLEIQRTEQGDSAMYLCASTGLFSGGVSGANVLTFGAGSRLTVL.